This TCR beta chain stems from a study of T cells in Graves' hyperthyroidism and ophthalmopathy. Researchers amplified the TCR beta CDR3 regions from RNA transcripts. The HTBI primer set served for first-round RT-PCR of the TCR CDR3. TCRdb re-derived calls from the multiplex PCR reads in MiXCR, one entry per CDR3 protein. The sample includes 360,000 or so distinct CDR3 sequences, around 18% of them seen just once. Criteria for exclusion of patients were uncontrolled infection, other autoimmune disease, pregnancy or lactation. Clinical symptoms, serum thyroxine and TRAb, thyroid ultrasound and orbital computed tomography together formed the diagnostic basis. This CDR3 has 15 amino acids. Trimming left V 3 bases short and J 3 bases short, with 14 bases between. Germline V gene sequence: CDR1 MNHNS, CDR2 SASEGT.

The V and J genes are TRBV6-1 and TRBJ2-5, with D tentatively TRBD1 (6 bases). The sequenced sample consisted of blood. This clonotype was sampled from a woman aged 40 to 50 with Graves' ophthalmopathy. The CDR3 loop is CASSDNSQGEETQYF. In nucleotides, the CDR3 is TGTGCCAGCAGTGATAATTCACAGGGTGAAGAGACCCAGTACTTC.